This T cell receptor (beta chain) was captured by sequencing in a study of blood T cell repertoires in COVID-19. Study background: Material from acute and convalescent COVID-19 was sourced from the United States, Italy and Spain.

Produced via immunoSEQ multiplex PCR; TCRdb's table is partial and in-frame only. The table shows approximately 320,000 clones, with more than 75% occurring only once. CDR1 and CDR2 from the germline V gene are SGHRS and YFSETQ. The V and J ends lost 0 bases and 2 bases respectively, with 10 bases between them. The CDR3 runs to 15 residues. This rearrangement joins TRBV5-1 to TRBJ2-3; TRBD2 might be the D (6 bases). The receptor was isolated from a man in his sixties who had recovered from COVID-19. The sequencing sample was made of PBMCs or T cells enriched from blood (not recorded which). The CDR3 spells CASSLDGGNTDTQYF. CDR3 sequence (DNA): TGCGCCAGCAGCTTGGACGGGGGAAACACAGATACGCAGTATTTT.